Described below is a single T cell receptor (beta chain) sequence and its context. This clonotype was seen a handful of times. The antigen this receptor binds is unknown. There are no base qualities to consult, and no much larger clone falls within one base. Hyperthyroidism was considered stable if no progression to ophthalmopathy occurred within 18 months of follow-up. Patients with hyperthyroidism were aged 18 to 65 years, had been newly diagnosed, and had a disease duration of less than 2 months. Patients with other autoimmune diseases, uncontrolled infections, pregnancy or lactation were excluded. Diagnosis was based on clinical symptoms, serum thyroxine, TRAb, thyroid ultrasound and orbital computed tomography. Using Ficoll-Paque density gradient centrifugation, PBMCs were isolated from 8.5 to 10 ml of fresh peripheral blood. Trizol reagent was used to extract the total RNA, and its quality was then checked on an Agilent 2100 Bioanalyzer.

This sample is part of a study of Graves' ophthalmopathy and Graves' hyperthyroidism listed by TCRdb under 2018. Context from the whole study: Peripheral blood was collected before any treatment was given, at the time of initial diagnosis. An independent validation cohort was composed of some 18 hyperthyroidism patients and 17 patients who later progressed from hyperthyroidism to ophthalmopathy. TCR beta repertoire signatures were used to distinguish Graves' ophthalmopathy from Graves' hyperthyroidism and to predict progression to ophthalmopathy. The approximately 100 discovery patients were randomly divided into training and test sets at a 7:3 ratio. After sampling, hyperthyroidism patients received methimazole starting at 30 mg daily, and ophthalmopathy patients received high-dose intravenous methylprednisolone. To explore V-J signatures distinguishing ophthalmopathy from hyperthyroidism, a discovery set of approximately 100 patients (roughly 45 ophthalmopathy, 55 to 60 stable hyperthyroidism) was enrolled. In over 5 hyperthyroidism patients, the T-cell repertoires found in thyroid tissue were compared with those found in blood. In total, 135 blood samples were TCR-sequenced: approximately 42 ophthalmopathy, some 72 hyperthyroidism and roughly 17 hyperthyroidism-to-ophthalmopathy patients. Overall study outcomes, separate from this receptor: In cross-validation, the 13-signature model distinguished ophthalmopathy from stable hyperthyroidism with about 90% sensitivity and roughly 81% specificity, and in the test set the corresponding values were roughly 80% and 76%. Most expanded thyroid clonotypes with a frequency above 0.001 also appeared in blood, which suggests that blood repertoires may reflect the immune response in the thyroid. In validation, the model predicted ophthalmopathy progression with 55% to 71% sensitivity and approximately 75% specificity; approximately 12 predicted patients were CT-confirmed with GO in a median of approximately 6.5 months. No statistical method was used to predetermine the sample size, and group allocation was not hidden from the investigators.

Sequences ENHRY (CDR1) and SYGVKD (CDR2) are obtained from the germline V gene. The V end loses 11 bases and the J end loses 9 bases, and a stretch of 17 bases separates them. The CDR3 runs 12 amino acids, cysteine and phenylalanine included. The DNA shown is the 36-base CDR3, in frame from base 1. For repertoire sequencing, TCR beta CDR3 regions were amplified from RNA transcripts. The first round of RT-PCR was done with HTBI primers and the Qiagen OneStep RT-PCR kit, and was followed by a second round of multiplex PCR, then size selection and purification. Sequencing of the libraries was carried out on an Illumina HiSeq2000 in paired-end mode with 100 bp reads. Per the authors' processing: SOAPnuke was used to process the reads, throwing out any read that had adapters, had uncalled bases, had a mean Phred below 15, or lacked an exact constant-primer or identifier match. High-quality paired reads were merged with COPE v1.2.5. Each unique nucleotide sequence was treated as a clonotype, and MiTCR v1.1 was used to align the clonotypes to the IMGT TRB V, D and J references. The analysis was limited to V-J combinations with a frequency above 0.0001, which together covered about 99% of repertoires. For each V-J combination, a TCR clonal expansion and chaos score was defined as the ratio of F50 clonal expansion to chaos observed in the TCRdist matrix. Welch's t-statistics and random forest were used to reduce features to 10 to 15 V-J combinations, which were fed into a naive Bayes classifier. The Morisita-Horn index was used to measure how similar the thyroid and blood repertoires were. Starting from the raw public reads, TCRdb applied fastp trimming at Q25, assembled clones with MiXCR and retained in-frame beta chains. Rows matching on CDR3 protein sequence are summarized as one entry with the most common DNA and genes. These V and J calls derive from TCRdb rather than the authors' analysis. The sample records 620,000 or so distinct CDR3 sequences, 22% of which are singletons. More than 5.5% of the sample is in the top ten clones.

The chain uses TRBV10-3 and TRBJ2-4; the D gene assignment is perhaps TRBD1 or TRBD2, with each matching 5 bases. This receptor was obtained from a woman aged 18-29 years with stable Graves' hyperthyroidism. Some clones in this sample may be carry-over from other donors' samples. Donor details come from another sample of the same person, matched by shared clones. The sample was peripheral blood. The DNA sequence reads TGTGCCTCGGGACCGACTCAGGTCATTCAGTACTTC. Its coded protein is CASGPTQVIQYF.